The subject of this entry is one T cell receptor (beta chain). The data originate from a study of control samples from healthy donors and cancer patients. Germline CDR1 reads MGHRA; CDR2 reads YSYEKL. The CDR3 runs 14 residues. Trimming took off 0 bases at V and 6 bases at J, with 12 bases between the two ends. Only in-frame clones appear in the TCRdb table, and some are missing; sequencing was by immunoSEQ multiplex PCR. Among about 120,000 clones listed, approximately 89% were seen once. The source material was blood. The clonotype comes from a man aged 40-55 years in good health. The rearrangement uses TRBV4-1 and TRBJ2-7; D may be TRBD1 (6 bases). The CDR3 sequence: CASSQDSKGGEQYF. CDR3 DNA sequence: TGCGCCAGCAGCCAAGATAGCAAAGGGGGCGAGCAGTACTTC.